A selection of T cell receptor beta chains follows, all from one sample in a study of type 1 and type 2 diabetes patients. MiXCR was run by TCRdb on the multiplex PCR reads, yielding one entry per CDR3 protein. Here the sample spans under 300,000 distinct CDR3 sequences, around 50% being singletons. The sample consisted of peripheral blood mononuclear cells (PBMCs). The receptors stem from a man aged 18 to 30 with type 2 diabetes. Each CDR3 is given with its conserved first and last residue. The D gene is left open where the match is weak. Some rows have no size entry. The others give once, few or many, or a class for an expanded clone.

d_call: TRBD2
v_call: TRBV11-3
j_call: TRBJ2-5
clone_size: once
cdr3_aa: CASSWSGEETQYF
cdr3_nt: TGTGCCAGCAGCTGGAGCGGGGAAGAGACCCAGTACTTC

d_call: TRBD1
v_call: TRBV14
j_call: TRBJ1-2
clone_size: many
cdr3_aa: CASSQASGQGYGYTF
cdr3_nt: TGTGCCAGCAGCCAAGCCTCGGGACAGGGCTATGGCTACACCTTC

d_call: TRBD1
v_call: TRBV15
j_call: TRBJ2-7
clone_size: NA
cdr3_aa: CATSRGQADYEQYF
cdr3_nt: TGTGCCACCAGTCGGGGACAGGCGGACTACGAGCAGTACTTC

d_call: NA
v_call: TRBV6-6
j_call: TRBJ1-1
clone_size: NA
cdr3_aa: CASSYQASTEAFF
cdr3_nt: TGTGCCAGCAGTTACCAGGCGAGCACTGAAGCTTTCTTT

d_call: TRBD1
v_call: TRBV10-3
j_call: TRBJ1-2
clone_size: NA
cdr3_aa: CATQPGQSAYGYTF
cdr3_nt: TGTGCCACCCAGCCGGGACAGTCAGCCTATGGCTACACCTTC

d_call: NA
v_call: TRBV7-2
j_call: TRBJ1-1
clone_size: NA
cdr3_aa: CASSLGEGDTEAFF
cdr3_nt: TGTGCCAGCAGCTTAGGAGAAGGGGATACTGAAGCTTTCTTT

d_call: NA
v_call: TRBV27
j_call: TRBJ1-1
clone_size: NA
cdr3_aa: CASSDQSTEAFF
cdr3_nt: TGTGCCAGCAGTGACCAGAGCACTGAAGCTTTCTTT

d_call: NA
v_call: TRBV19
j_call: TRBJ2-7
clone_size: NA
cdr3_aa: CASSWAGRSYEQYF
cdr3_nt: TGTGCCAGTAGCTGGGCAGGGAGGTCGTACGAGCAGTACTTC

d_call: NA
v_call: TRBV10-3
j_call: TRBJ2-7
clone_size: NA
cdr3_aa: CAIMEREGVAYERYF
cdr3_nt: TGTGCCATCATGGAACGTGAGGGGGTCGCCTACGAGCGGTACTTC

d_call: TRBD1
v_call: TRBV28
j_call: TRBJ1-6
clone_size: NA
cdr3_aa: CASSYAYGQGNSPLHF
cdr3_nt: TGTGCCAGCAGTTACGCTTACGGACAGGGGAATTCACCCCTCCACTTT

d_call: TRBD1
v_call: TRBV6-5
j_call: TRBJ2-7
clone_size: NA
cdr3_aa: CASTRRGGDGTGIDEQYF
cdr3_nt: TGTGCCAGCACCCGGAGAGGGGGAGACGGGACAGGCATCGACGAGCAGTACTTC

d_call: TRBD2
v_call: TRBV6-6
j_call: TRBJ2-7
clone_size: NA
cdr3_aa: CASSFRTSGTSYEQYF
cdr3_nt: TGTGCCAGCAGTTTCCGGACTAGCGGGACATCCTACGAGCAGTACTTC

d_call: NA
v_call: TRBV2
j_call: TRBJ1-4
clone_size: NA
cdr3_aa: CASTERTDANEKLFF
cdr3_nt: TGTGCCAGCACCGAGAGGACCGACGCTAATGAAAAACTGTTTTTC

d_call: NA
v_call: TRBV7-8
j_call: TRBJ1-2
clone_size: NA
cdr3_aa: CASSSTGIYGYTF
cdr3_nt: TGTGCCAGCAGCTCGACCGGGATCTATGGCTACACCTTC

d_call: TRBD1
v_call: TRBV20-1
j_call: TRBJ2-5
clone_size: NA
cdr3_aa: CSAPTGRETQYF
cdr3_nt: TGCAGTGCCCCGACAGGGCGGGAGACCCAGTACTTC